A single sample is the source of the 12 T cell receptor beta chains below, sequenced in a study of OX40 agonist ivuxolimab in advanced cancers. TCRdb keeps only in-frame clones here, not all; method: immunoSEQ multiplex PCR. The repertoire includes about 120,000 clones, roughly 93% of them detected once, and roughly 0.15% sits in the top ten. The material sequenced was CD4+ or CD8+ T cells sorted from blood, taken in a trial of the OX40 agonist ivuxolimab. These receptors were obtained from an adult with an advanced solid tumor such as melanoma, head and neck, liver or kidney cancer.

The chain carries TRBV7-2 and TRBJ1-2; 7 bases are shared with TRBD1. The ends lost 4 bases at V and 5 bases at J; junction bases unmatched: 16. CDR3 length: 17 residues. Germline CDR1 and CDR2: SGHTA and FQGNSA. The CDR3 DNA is TGTGCCAGCAGCTCACCTCTGGGAGGCCCAGGGGGGTATGGCTACACCTTC. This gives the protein CASSSPLGGPGGYGYTF.

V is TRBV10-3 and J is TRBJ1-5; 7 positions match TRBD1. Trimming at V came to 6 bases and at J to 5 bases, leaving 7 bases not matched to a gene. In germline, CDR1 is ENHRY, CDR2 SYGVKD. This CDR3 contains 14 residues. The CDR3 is CAIRPTGEDQPQHF. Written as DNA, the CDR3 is TGTGCCATCAGACCTACAGGGGAAGATCAGCCCCAGCATTTT.

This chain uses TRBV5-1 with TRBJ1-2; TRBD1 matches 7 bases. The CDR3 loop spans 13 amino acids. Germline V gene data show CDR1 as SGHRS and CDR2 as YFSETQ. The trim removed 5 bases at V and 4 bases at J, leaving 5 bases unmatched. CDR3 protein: CASRQGEGYGYTF. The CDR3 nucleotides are TGCGCCAGCAGGCAGGGGGAAGGCTATGGCTACACCTTC.

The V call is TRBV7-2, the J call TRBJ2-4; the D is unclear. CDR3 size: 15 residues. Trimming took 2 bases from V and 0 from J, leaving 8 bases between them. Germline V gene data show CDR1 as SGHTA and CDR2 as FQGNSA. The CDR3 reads CASSLRPIAKNIQYF. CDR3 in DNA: TGTGCCAGCAGCTTAAGACCTATAGCCAAAAACATTCAGTACTTC.

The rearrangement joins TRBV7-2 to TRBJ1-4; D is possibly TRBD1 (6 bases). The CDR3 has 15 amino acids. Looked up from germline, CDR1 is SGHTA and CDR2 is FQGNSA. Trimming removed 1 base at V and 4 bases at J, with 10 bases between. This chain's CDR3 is CASSLGDRLNEKLFF. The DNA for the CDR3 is TGTGCCAGCAGCTTAGGAGACAGGCTTAATGAAAAACTGTTTTTT.

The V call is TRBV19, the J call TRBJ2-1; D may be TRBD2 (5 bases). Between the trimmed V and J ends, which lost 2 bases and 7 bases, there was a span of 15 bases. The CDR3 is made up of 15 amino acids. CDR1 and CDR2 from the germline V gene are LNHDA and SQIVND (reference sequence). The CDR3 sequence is CASSIRVGVGNEQFF. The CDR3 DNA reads TGTGCCAGTAGTATACGGGTCGGGGTGGGAAATGAGCAGTTCTTC.

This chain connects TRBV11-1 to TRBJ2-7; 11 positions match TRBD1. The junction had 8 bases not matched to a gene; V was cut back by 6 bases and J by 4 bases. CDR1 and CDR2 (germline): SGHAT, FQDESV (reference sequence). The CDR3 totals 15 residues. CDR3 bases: TGTGCCAGCAGATCCTCGGGGACAGGGGGGTACGAGCAGTACTTC. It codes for CASRSSGTGGYEQYF.

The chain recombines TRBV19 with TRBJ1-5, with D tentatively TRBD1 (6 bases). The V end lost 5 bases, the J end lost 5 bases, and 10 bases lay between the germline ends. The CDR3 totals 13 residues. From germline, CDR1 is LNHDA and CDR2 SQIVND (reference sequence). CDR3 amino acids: CASSLQGDQPQHF. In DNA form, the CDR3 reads TGTGCCAGTAGTTTACAGGGTGATCAGCCCCAGCATTTT.

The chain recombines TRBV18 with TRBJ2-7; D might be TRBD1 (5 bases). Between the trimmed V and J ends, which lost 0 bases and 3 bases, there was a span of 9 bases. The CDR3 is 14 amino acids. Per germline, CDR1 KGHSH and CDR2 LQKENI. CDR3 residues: CASSPPDTFYEQYF. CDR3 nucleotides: TGTGCCAGCTCACCACCGGACACTTTCTACGAGCAGTACTTC.

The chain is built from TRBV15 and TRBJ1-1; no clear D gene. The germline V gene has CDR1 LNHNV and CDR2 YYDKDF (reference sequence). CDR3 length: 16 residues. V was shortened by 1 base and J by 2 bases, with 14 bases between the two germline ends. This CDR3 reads CATSRALMTGNTEAFF. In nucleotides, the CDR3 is TGTGCCACCAGCAGAGCCCTGATGACGGGAAACACTGAAGCTTTCTTT.

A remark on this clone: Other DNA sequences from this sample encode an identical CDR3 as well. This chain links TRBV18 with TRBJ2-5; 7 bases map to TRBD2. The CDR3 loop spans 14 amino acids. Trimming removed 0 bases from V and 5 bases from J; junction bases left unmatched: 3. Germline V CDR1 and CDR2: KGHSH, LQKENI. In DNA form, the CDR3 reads TGTGCCAGCTCACCACCTCCCGGGGGGGAGACCCAGTACTTC. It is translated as CASSPPPGGETQYF.

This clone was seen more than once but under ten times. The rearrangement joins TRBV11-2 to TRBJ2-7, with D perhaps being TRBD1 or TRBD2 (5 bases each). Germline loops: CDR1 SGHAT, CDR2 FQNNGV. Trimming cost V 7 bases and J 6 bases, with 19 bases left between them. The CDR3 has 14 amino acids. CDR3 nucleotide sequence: TGTGCCAGCACGGGTAGGGGACGGACCTTCGAGCAGTACTTC. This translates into CASTGRGRTFEQYF.